These 18 T cell receptor beta chains share one sample of origin, sequenced in a study of vaccination effects on CD4 cells after COVID-19. Subsequent to less than twelve days of culture, CD4+ T cells were isolated. Participants received two doses of either the BNT162b2 or mRNA-1273 vaccine. Assay: immunoSEQ multiplex PCR; the TCRdb copy retains only in-frame clones and omits some. There are approximately 66,000 clones in the sample; under 80% occur only once, and 2.4% lies in the top ten. Their specific antigens are unknown. Sequenced here: CD4+ T cells from PBMCs cultured without peptide, sampled after COVID-19 vaccination. All receptors derive from a human donor who received a COVID-19 vaccine.

This clone has only one observation. V and J are TRBV28 and TRBJ1-1; TRBD1 aligns across 8 bases. Unmatched junction bases numbered 12, after V lost 3 bases and J lost 3 bases. The germline V gene encodes CDR1 MDHEN and CDR2 SYDVKM. The CDR3 extends over 17 amino acids. The CDR3 nucleotides are TGTGCCAGCAGTTTGGGCCAGGGGGCAAGGTCGGACACTGAAGCTTTCTTT. Translation: CASSLGQGARSDTEAFF.

This clone has only a few counts. The chain employs TRBV6-5 and TRBJ1-6, with a tentative D call TRBD1 (5 bases). CDR3 length: 13 amino acids. V was clipped by 7 bases and J by 7 bases, with 11 bases between them. From germline, CDR1 is MNHEY and CDR2 SVGAGI. This CDR3 is CASTTVRNSPLHF. The CDR3 DNA is TGTGCCAGCACGACAGTCAGAAATTCACCCCTCCACTTT.

CDR3 DNA: TGTGCCAGCAGTCCCGCGGGTGAAGCTTTCTTT. It is translated as CASSPAGEAFF. The gene calls are TRBV12-3 or TRBV12-4 and TRBJ1-1; unclear D gene. The length of the CDR3 is 11 residues. Trimming shortened V by 5 bases and J by 7 bases, and 8 bases separated the two germline ends.

This clone was picked up one time. V is TRBV29-1 and J is TRBJ2-5, with 7 bases lining up with TRBD1. V lost 5 bases and J lost 3; bases outside the gene matches: 6. The germline gives CDR1 SQVTM, CDR2 ANQGSEA. This CDR3 contains 13 residues. CDR3 sequence reads: CSVRQGTEETQYF. CDR3 DNA: TGCAGCGTTAGACAGGGAACGGAAGAGACCCAGTACTTC.

V usage is TRBV19 and J usage is TRBJ1-3; TRBD1 might be the D (5 bases). This CDR3 region has 19 residues. V dropped 4 bases and J dropped 0 bases, with 22 bases sitting between them. CDR1 LNHDA and CDR2 SQIVND come from the germline V gene (reference sequence). The CDR3 reads CASSTTEGWLRSSGNTIYF. As DNA, the CDR3 is TGTGCCAGTAGTACCACGGAGGGGTGGTTACGGAGCTCTGGAAACACCATATATTTT.

The chain links TRBV6-2 or TRBV6-3 to TRBJ2-7; maybe TRBD2 (7 bases). V was pared by 2 bases and J by 2 bases, with 16 bases between. CDR3 length: 16 amino acids. In germline, CDR1 is MNHEY, CDR2 SVGEGT. This chain's CDR3 is CASSYGSGGSPYEQYV. The CDR3 DNA reads as TGTGCCAGCAGTTACGGATCGGGGGGCAGCCCCTACGAGCAGTACGTC.

The chain uses TRBV5-1 and TRBJ1-4; the match to TRBD1 covers 8 bases. This CDR3 has 14 amino acids. CDR1 and CDR2 from the germline V gene are SGHRS and YFSETQ. With 4 bases clipped from V and 8 bases from J, the junction kept 7 bases outside the gene matches. The CDR3 DNA reads TGCGCCAGCAGCCCGGACAGGGAGGGGGAAAAACTGTTTTTT. Residues: CASSPDREGEKLFF.

The rearrangement joins TRBV5-1 to TRBJ1-2; the match to TRBD1 covers 9 bases. This CDR3 is built from 15 residues. J gave up 2 bases and V 5 bases, and 7 bases lay outside the gene matches. Germline CDR1 reads SGHRS; CDR2 reads YFSETQ. This chain's CDR3 is CASRRTGVSNYGYTF. CDR3 sequence (DNA): TGCGCCAGCAGAAGGACAGGGGTATCGAACTATGGCTACACCTTC.

The V and J genes are TRBV7-2 and TRBJ1-2, with D unclear. Germline CDR1 reads SGHTA; CDR2 reads FQGNSA. The V end was cut by 4 bases, the J end by 4 bases, with 10 bases between. The CDR3 is 13 residues long. The DNA for the CDR3 is TGTGCCAGCAGCTCGGACGTCGCCTATGGCTACACCTTC. As protein: CASSSDVAYGYTF.

This sequence joins TRBV2 and TRBJ1-6; no firm D call. The germline V gene encodes CDR1 SNHLY and CDR2 FYNNEI. V was cut by 7 bases and J by 11 bases, with 12 bases left in between. The CDR3 spans 12 residues. The CDR3 region has the DNA TGTGCCAGCATGGCGGGTTTGGCACCCCTCCACTTT. Its translation: CASMAGLAPLHF.

J is TRBJ1-6 and V is TRBV19; TRBD1 is a possible D gene (6 bases). From germline, CDR1 is LNHDA and CDR2 SQIVND (reference sequence). V lost 3 bases to trimming and J lost 2 bases, with 14 bases between them. This CDR3 spans 17 amino acids. CDR3 bases: TGTGCCAGTAGTATGGCGGGACACCTACCCTATAATTCACCCCTCCACTTT. It specifies CASSMAGHLPYNSPLHF.

A single count supports this clone. CDR3: CASTELAKNIQYF. The CDR3 DNA reads TGTGCCAGCACGGAATTAGCCAAAAACATTCAGTACTTC. This rearrangement joins TRBV28 to TRBJ2-4; D not certain. Trimming left V 7 bases short and J 0 bases short, with 7 bases between. The CDR3 extends over 13 amino acids. Germline V CDR1 and CDR2: MDHEN, SYDVKM.

The CDR3, as DNA: TGTGCCACCAGTGGACCCCCTGGACAGGGTCGAAACACCGGGGAGCTGTTTTTT. It specifies CATSGPPGQGRNTGELFF. The V and J genes are TRBV24-1 and TRBJ2-2, with 8 bases fitting TRBD1. Trimming took 5 bases from V and 2 from J; bases not matched to a gene: 12. The CDR3 sequence is 18 residues long. Germline CDR1 is KGHDR and CDR2 is SFDVKD.

CDR3 amino acids: CASRGTGAGGYTF. The CDR3 region has the DNA TGTGCCAGCAGGGGGACAGGGGCCGGCGGCTACACCTTC. The rearrangement joins TRBV12-3 or TRBV12-4 to TRBJ1-2, with 10 bases fitting TRBD1. The CDR3 is 13 residues long. V shed 6 bases and J 8 bases; nucleotides not matched to a gene: 6.

The chain uses TRBV18 and TRBJ1-3; no definite D call. Trimming shortened V by 2 bases and J by 3 bases, and 8 bases separated the two germline ends. Germline V CDR1 and CDR2: KGHSH, LQKENI. The CDR3 consists of 14 residues. The CDR3 protein is CASSPSGFGNTIYF. DNA of the CDR3: TGTGCCAGCTCACCATCGGGGTTTGGAAACACCATATATTTT.

J is TRBJ1-5 and V is TRBV18; 7 bases are a match to TRBD1. Germline CDR1 is KGHSH and CDR2 is LQKENI. The CDR3 spans 15 residues. V lost 2 bases, J lost 6 bases, and 7 bases stayed unmatched. As DNA, the CDR3 is TGTGCCAGCTCACCATTTCAGGGGGAGGCTCAGCCCCAGCATTTT. Amino acid sequence: CASSPFQGEAQPQHF.

The rearrangement joins TRBV9 to TRBJ2-1, with 11 nucleotides matching TRBD2. Trimming took 5 bases from V and 8 from J; bases not matched to a gene: 12. The CDR3 consists of 16 residues. Per germline, CDR1 SGDLS and CDR2 YYNGEE. CDR3 residues: CASRLGYSGGADEQFF. In DNA form, the CDR3 reads TGTGCCAGCAGGCTAGGGTATAGCGGGGGGGCGGATGAGCAGTTCTTC.

This chain joins TRBV7-9 and TRBJ2-5, with 8 nucleotides matching TRBD2. The CDR3 consists of 14 residues. CDR1 and CDR2 (germline): SEHNR, FQNEAQ (reference sequence). V was pared by 7 bases and J by 2 bases, with 6 bases of the junction left unmatched. CDR3 residues: CASIVSGGQETQYF. As DNA, the CDR3 is TGTGCCAGCATCGTCAGCGGGGGACAAGAGACCCAGTACTTC.